The 30 T cell receptor beta chains reported below all come from one sample, sequenced in a study of T cell responses to AZD1222 COVID-19 vaccine. Data came from immunoSEQ multiplex PCR; TCRdb stores just in-frame clones and leaves some out. The sample records approximately 100,000 clones, about 85% being singletons. The material sequenced was peripheral blood, taken 28 days after the second AZD1222 dose. The receptors stem from an adult who received the AZD1222 COVID-19 vaccine.

This clone was seen just once. The V call is TRBV10-1, the J call TRBJ1-2; TRBD1 agrees at 7 bases. The CDR3 consists of 17 residues. Germline CDR1 WNHNN, CDR2 SYGVQD (reference sequence). V trimming: 0 bases; J trimming: 3 bases; junction bases outside the gene matches: 10. The DNA of the CDR3 is TGCGCCAGCAGTGAGTCAACATCCCAGGGGGTCGACTATGGCTACACCTTC. Protein product: CASSESTSQGVDYGYTF.

The chain joins TRBV29-1 to TRBJ2-3; no reliable D call. Germline CDR1 is SQVTM and CDR2 is ANQGSEA. V was trimmed by 7 bases and J by 0 bases, leaving 14 bases between them. The length of the CDR3 is 14 residues. The CDR3 protein is CSAARSSSTDTQYF. The CDR3 nucleotides read TGCAGCGCGGCCCGGAGCTCTAGCACAGATACGCAGTATTTT.

This chain joins TRBV4-1 and TRBJ1-5; maybe TRBD1 (6 bases). Trimming took off 0 bases at V and 5 bases at J, with 11 bases between the two ends. Per the germline V gene, CDR1 is MGHRA and CDR2 is YSYEKL. The CDR3 is 15 amino acids. The CDR3 region is CASSQEIGGHQPQHF. DNA of the CDR3: TGCGCCAGCAGCCAAGAAATCGGGGGCCATCAGCCCCAGCATTTT.

The V gene is TRBV10-1, the J gene TRBJ2-1; D gene uncertain. Germline-derived CDR1 and CDR2 are WNHNN and SYGVQD (reference sequence). The CDR3 has 15 amino acids. With 0 bases removed from V and 3 bases from J, the gap between germline ends came to 9 bases. CDR3 sequence: CASSESRGDYNEQFF. The CDR3 nucleotides read TGCGCCAGCAGTGAGTCTCGCGGAGACTACAATGAGCAGTTCTTC.

The J gene is TRBJ1-5, the V gene TRBV20-1, with a weak D call TRBD1 (5 bases). This CDR3 spans 13 amino acids. Trimming stripped 3 bases from V and 4 bases from J, with 10 bases between. Germline V gene lookup returns CDR1 DFQATT and CDR2 SNEGSKA (reference sequence). The CDR3 sequence is CSASLNRNQPQHF. The CDR3 nucleotides are TGCAGTGCTAGTTTAAACAGGAATCAGCCCCAGCATTTT.

This clone was seen just once. The chain recombines TRBV9 with TRBJ2-5; D not certain. CDR1 SGDLS and CDR2 YYNGEE come from the germline V gene. Trimming pared 0 bases from V and 4 bases from J, leaving 7 bases between. The length of the CDR3 is 13 residues. The CDR3 nucleotides are TGTGCCAGCAGCGTAGGTTGGAGAGAGACCCAGTACTTC. It yields the protein CASSVGWRETQYF.

The chain employs TRBV14 and TRBJ2-2; D unresolved. Trimming pared 0 bases from V and 5 bases from J, leaving 7 bases between. The CDR3 extends over 14 amino acids. CDR1 and CDR2 (germline): SGHDN, FVKESK. The CDR3 DNA is TGTGCCAGCAGCCAAGATTGGGTAACCGGGGAGCTGTTTTTT. This sequence encodes CASSQDWVTGELFF.

This clone was counted only a few times. CDR3 protein: CASSFEYEQYF. CDR3 DNA sequence: TGTGCCAGCAGCTTTGAATACGAGCAGTACTTC. The chain is built from TRBV5-6 and TRBJ2-7; D unclear. Germline assignment: CDR1 SGHDT and CDR2 YYEEEE. V was cut by 2 bases and J by 4 bases, with 4 bases left in between. There are 11 residues in the CDR3.

CDR3 DNA: TGTGCCAGCAGGACGACAGCCTATAATTCACCCCTCCACTTT. Protein: CASRTTAYNSPLHF. The gene calls are TRBV6-5 and TRBJ1-6, with D maybe TRBD1 (5 bases). The V end was cut by 6 bases, the J end by 2 bases, with 8 bases between. The CDR3 is 14 amino acids. Germline V lookup: CDR1 MNHEY, CDR2 SVGAGI.

The chain links TRBV5-1 to TRBJ1-6; the match to TRBD1 covers 8 bases. The V and J ends lost 0 bases and 6 bases, in that order; junction bases with no gene match: 5. The CDR3 spans 16 residues. Germline CDR1 SGHRS, CDR2 YFSETQ. CDR3 amino acids: CASSLVGDRGNSPLHF. The CDR3, as DNA: TGCGCCAGCAGCTTGGTGGGAGACAGGGGTAATTCACCCCTCCACTTT.

This clone was found a few times. V usage is TRBV19 and J usage is TRBJ1-1; D unresolved. The CDR3 totals 15 residues. The V end was cut by 8 bases, the J end by 0 bases, with 16 bases between. Germline CDR1 and CDR2: LNHDA and SQIVND (reference sequence). DNA for the CDR3: TGTGCCAGTGACCTAGGGCCCCGATTGAACACTGAAGCTTTCTTT. Residues: CASDLGPRLNTEAFF.

The rearrangement joins TRBV7-9 to TRBJ1-2; 11 nucleotides align to TRBD1. V lost 5 bases and J lost 7; bases outside the gene matches: 9. Per the germline V gene, CDR1 is SEHNR and CDR2 is FQNEAQ (reference sequence). The CDR3 covers 15 residues. The CDR3 protein is CASSQGQGERGGYTF. The DNA for the CDR3 is TGTGCCAGCAGCCAGGGACAGGGGGAAAGAGGTGGCTACACCTTC.

There are a few counts of this clone. The V gene is TRBV18, the J gene TRBJ1-5; D uncertain. V was clipped by 2 bases and J by 0 bases, with 8 bases between them. The CDR3 extends over 15 amino acids. Germline CDR1 and CDR2: KGHSH and LQKENI. The CDR3: CASSPSRNSNQPQHF. The CDR3 DNA reads as TGTGCCAGCTCACCAAGCAGGAATAGCAATCAGCCCCAGCATTTT. The full variable domain, rest sourced from reference TRBV18 and TRBJ1-5, is NAGVMQNPRHLVRRRGQEARLRCSPMKGHSHVYWYRQLPEEGLKFMVYLQKENIIDESGMPKERFSAEFPKEGPSILRIQQVVRGDSAAYFCASSPSRNSNQPQHFGDGTRLSIL.

This chain uses TRBV15 with TRBJ2-7; D might be TRBD1 (5 bases). This CDR3 is 14 amino acids long. Trimming left V 0 bases short and J 1 base short, with 7 bases between. Germline CDR1 reads LNHNV; CDR2 reads YYDKDF (reference sequence). CDR3 amino acids: CATSRDPGSYEQYF. The CDR3 bases are TGTGCCACCAGCAGAGATCCAGGGTCCTACGAGCAGTACTTC.

Here the CDR3 reads CASSSTRDIYEQYF. CDR3 DNA: TGTGCCAGCAGTTCAACTCGGGACATCTACGAGCAGTACTTC. The rearrangement uses TRBV28 and TRBJ2-7, with D tentatively TRBD1 (6 bases). Trimming stripped 4 bases from V and 3 bases from J, with 13 bases between. The CDR3 contains 14 residues. The germline V gene encodes CDR1 MDHEN and CDR2 SYDVKM.

V is TRBV5-4 and J is TRBJ1-2, with 8 bases aligning to TRBD1. After removal of 4 bases from V and 4 bases from J, the junction contained 6 bases not matched to a gene. From germline, CDR1 is SGHNT and CDR2 YYREEE (reference sequence). The CDR3 is 14 residues long. This CDR3 is CASSQGTGRYGYTF. The CDR3 DNA reads as TGTGCCAGCAGCCAAGGGACAGGTCGCTATGGCTACACCTTC.

In this sample, this clone turned up a few times. The chain joins TRBV4-1 to TRBJ1-5; D ambiguous. In germline, CDR1 is MGHRA, CDR2 YSYEKL. The CDR3 extends over 16 amino acids. V was trimmed by 0 bases and J by 2 bases, leaving 11 bases between them. The CDR3 bases are TGCGCCAGCAGCCAAGATGATTGGCAGGGCAATCAGCCCCAGCATTTT. This gives the protein CASSQDDWQGNQPQHF.

This chain links TRBV9 with TRBJ1-5; TRBD1 might be the D (5 bases). Deletions cut 0 bases from V and 0 bases from J, with 7 bases between. Germline CDR1 is SGDLS and CDR2 is YYNGEE. This CDR3 has 15 amino acids. The CDR3 DNA reads TGTGCCAGCAGCGTAGGGGGGGATAGCAATCAGCCCCAGCATTTT. Protein sequence: CASSVGGDSNQPQHF.

The chain couples TRBV5-4 to TRBJ1-6; D might be TRBD1 (6 bases). The germline gives CDR1 SGHNT, CDR2 YYREEE (reference sequence). The CDR3 consists of 15 residues. Trimming took 4 bases from V and 14 from J, leaving 22 bases between them. CDR3 in DNA: TGTGCCAGCAGCGGCGCCGGGACACCCGATTATACCCTCCACTTT. Protein sequence: CASSGAGTPDYTLHF.

This chain links TRBV5-1 with TRBJ1-1; D ambiguous. V was clipped by 0 bases and J by 5 bases, with 8 bases between them. This CDR3 spans 13 amino acids. Germline V gene lookup returns CDR1 SGHRS and CDR2 YFSETQ. CDR3 sequence: CASSLAGETEAFF. The CDR3 coding sequence is TGCGCCAGCAGCTTGGCGGGTGAAACTGAAGCTTTCTTT.

V is TRBV28 and J is TRBJ1-5; possibly TRBD1 for D (6 bases). The germline gives CDR1 MDHEN, CDR2 SYDVKM. The CDR3 covers 14 residues. Trimming stripped 5 bases from V and 5 bases from J, with 13 bases between. The CDR3, as DNA: TGTGCCAGCAGTGCCGGGGGGGCGCATCAGCCCCAGCATTTT. Its translation: CASSAGGAHQPQHF.

The V and J genes are TRBV6-5 and TRBJ2-7; no clear D. The CDR3 loop spans 13 amino acids. Trimming left V 2 bases short and J 2 bases short, with 7 bases between. CDR1 is MNHEY, CDR2 SVGAGI, per germline. The CDR3 reads CASSYSGPYEQYF. Here the CDR3 DNA reads TGTGCCAGCAGTTACAGTGGCCCCTACGAGCAGTACTTC.

The chain links TRBV4-1 to TRBJ2-6; D gene uncertain. CDR1 and CDR2 (germline): MGHRA, YSYEKL. V shed 4 bases and J shed 0 bases, with 7 bases lying between them. The CDR3 runs to 15 residues. This CDR3 is CASSLGDSGANVLTF. CDR3 nucleotides: TGCGCCAGCAGCCTAGGAGACTCTGGGGCCAACGTCCTGACTTTC.

This clone was recorded only once. V gene TRBV9 combines with J gene TRBJ2-3; D remains unclear. The length of the CDR3 is 15 residues. Germline V gives CDR1 SGDLS, CDR2 YYNGEE. Trimming took off 0 bases at V and 4 bases at J, with 12 bases between the two ends. This CDR3 reads CASSVGPKAADTQYF. CDR3 in DNA: TGTGCCAGCAGCGTAGGTCCCAAAGCAGCAGATACGCAGTATTTT.

A single count supports this clone. The chain couples TRBV2 to TRBJ1-5; no clear D gene. Trimming pared 7 bases from V and 8 bases from J, leaving 12 bases between. Germline-derived CDR1 and CDR2 are SNHLY and FYNNEI. The CDR3 is 12 amino acids. The CDR3 loop reads CASMRAGEPQHF. For the CDR3, the DNA is TGTGCCAGCATGAGGGCTGGGGAGCCCCAGCATTTT. Drawing the rest from reference TRBV2 and TRBJ1-5, the complete variable domain is EPEVTQTPSHQVTQMGQEVILRCVPISNHLYFYWYRQILGQKVEFLVSFYNNEISEKSEIFDDQFSVERPDGSNFTLKIRSTKLEDSAMYFCASMRAGEPQHFGDGTRLSIL.

The chain couples TRBV29-1 to TRBJ1-2, with 8 bases lining up with TRBD1. V trimming: 6 bases; J trimming: 0 bases; junction bases outside the gene matches: 12. The CDR3 length is 16 residues. Per germline, CDR1 SQVTM and CDR2 ANQGSEA. The CDR3 DNA reads TGCAGCGTCCCTATGGGACAGGTTAACACTAACTATGGCTACACCTTC. It yields the protein CSVPMGQVNTNYGYTF.

This clone was observed a handful of times. This chain uses TRBV14 with TRBJ2-1; D remains ambiguous. The CDR3 length is 12 residues. Trimming removed 3 bases at V and 9 bases at J, with 9 bases between. The germline CDR1 and CDR2 sequences are SGHDN and FVKESK. The CDR3 loop is CASSHAWGEQFF. In nucleotides, the CDR3 is TGTGCCAGCAGCCACGCCTGGGGTGAGCAGTTCTTC.

The V call is TRBV30, the J call TRBJ1-4; the D is unclear. V dropped 0 bases and J dropped 10 bases, with 12 bases sitting between them. CDR1 GTSNPN and CDR2 SVGIG come from the germline V gene (reference sequence). The CDR3 sequence is 13 residues long. In nucleotides, the CDR3 is TGTGCCTGGAGTGTAGACGTTGTGGCAAAACTGTTTTTT. Translating gives CAWSVDVVAKLFF.

The rearrangement links TRBV10-1 to TRBJ1-1; 8 bases line up with TRBD1. CDR1 is WNHNN and CDR2 is SYGVQD in the germline V gene (reference sequence). The CDR3 runs to 16 residues. V gave up 4 bases and J gave up 1 base; unmatched junction bases: 8. CDR3 loop: CASSVNGGQGNTEAFF. CDR3 nucleotide sequence: TGCGCCAGCAGTGTGAACGGAGGACAGGGGAACACTGAAGCTTTCTTT.

The chain links TRBV6-6 to TRBJ1-1; D gene ambiguous. The length of the CDR3 is 12 residues. Germline CDR1 reads MNHNY; CDR2 reads SVGAGI (reference sequence). Between the trimmed V and J ends, which lost 0 bases and 3 bases, there was a span of 2 bases. The CDR3 nucleotides are TGTGCCAGCAGTTACTCGGACACTGAAGCTTTCTTT. This codes for CASSYSDTEAFF.